This T cell receptor beta chain was observed in a study of shared clonotypes between healthy human individuals. Study findings and constraints: The genetic and exposure-history diversity represented was limited by few donors.

A note on this clone: No antigen is known for it.

Study donors comprised healthy, HIV-negative adults devoid of recent acute infection or vaccination. The CDR3 loop spans 13 amino acids. Looked up from germline, CDR1 is SGHTS and CDR2 is YDEGEE. Trimming took 5 bases from V and 2 from J; bases not matched to a gene: 4. Clones were sequenced by immunoSEQ multiplex PCR, and TCRdb holds only the in-frame ones, with some missing. The sample has roughly 1,000,000 clones; 78% are singletons. J is TRBJ2-7 and V is TRBV5-8; 7 positions match TRBD1. The origin of this receptor is a man between 18 and 29 years old in good health. Some clones in this sample may be carry-over from other donors' samples. The sequencing sample was made of memory CD4+ T cells from PBMCs. Subset indicated: CD45RA-negative fraction. CDR3 sequence (DNA): TGTGCCAGCAGACTGGGACAGACCTACGAGCAGTACTTC. It translates to CASRLGQTYEQYF.